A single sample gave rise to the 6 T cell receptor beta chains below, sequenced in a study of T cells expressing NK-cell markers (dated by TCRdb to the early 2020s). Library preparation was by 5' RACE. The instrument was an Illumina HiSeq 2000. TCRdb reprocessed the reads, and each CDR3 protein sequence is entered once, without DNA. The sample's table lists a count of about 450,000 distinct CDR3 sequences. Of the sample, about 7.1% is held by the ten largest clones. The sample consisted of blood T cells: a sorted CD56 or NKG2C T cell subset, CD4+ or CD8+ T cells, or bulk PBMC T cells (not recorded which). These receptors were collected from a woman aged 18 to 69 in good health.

The CDR3 is CASTPGLAGGNEQFF. The chain couples TRBV19 to TRBJ2-1; the TCRdb D gene call, TRBD2, has no DNA to confirm it. Germline-derived CDR1 and CDR2 are LNHDA and SQIVND (reference sequence). The CDR3 totals 15 residues.

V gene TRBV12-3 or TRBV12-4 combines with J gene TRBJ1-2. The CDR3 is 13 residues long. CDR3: CASSPMVWNGYTF.

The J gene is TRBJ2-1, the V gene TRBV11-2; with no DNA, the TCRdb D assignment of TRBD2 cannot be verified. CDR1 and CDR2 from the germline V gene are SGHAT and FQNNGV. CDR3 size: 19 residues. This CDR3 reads CASSLDQLNSGGPNNEQFF.

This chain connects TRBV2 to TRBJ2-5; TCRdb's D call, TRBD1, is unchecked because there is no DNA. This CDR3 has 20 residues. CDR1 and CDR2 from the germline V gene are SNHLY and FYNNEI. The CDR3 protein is CATKERGPPHWGRVQETQYF.

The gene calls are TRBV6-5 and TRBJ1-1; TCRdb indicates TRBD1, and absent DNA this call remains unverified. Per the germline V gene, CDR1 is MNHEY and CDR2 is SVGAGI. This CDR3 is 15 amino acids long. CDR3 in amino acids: CASLLGTGDSAEAFF.

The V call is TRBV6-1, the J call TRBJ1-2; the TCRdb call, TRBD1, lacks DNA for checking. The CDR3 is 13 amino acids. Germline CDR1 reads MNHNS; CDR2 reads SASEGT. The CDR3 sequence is CASTKTGHYGYTF.